This T cell receptor beta chain was sequenced during a study of blood T cells in healthy people across ages. Using a J-beta primer mix together with a sample-barcoded 5' primer, a second PCR was run for roughly 6 to 11 cycles. One entry per CDR3 protein results from TCRdb running MiXCR on the 5' RACE reads. The table lists 600,000 to 900,000 distinct CDR3 sequences, 20% to 30% of them singletons. V gave up 5 bases and J gave up 0 bases; unmatched junction bases: 3. The CDR3 contains 15 residues. This same sample was also taken into another study, of T cells of mothers and their children. That work adds: An overlap that was slightly higher, though non-significant, was seen in related mother-child pairs versus unrelated pairs.

The TCR comes from a boy aged 5-17 years in good health. This chain uses TRBV12-3 or TRBV12-4 with TRBJ2-4, with TRBD2 identical over 8 bases. The sequencing input was blood. In DNA form, the CDR3 reads TGTGCCAGCAGTCAAGCGGGGGTAGCCAAAAACATTCAGTACTTC. Its translation: CASSQAGVAKNIQYF.